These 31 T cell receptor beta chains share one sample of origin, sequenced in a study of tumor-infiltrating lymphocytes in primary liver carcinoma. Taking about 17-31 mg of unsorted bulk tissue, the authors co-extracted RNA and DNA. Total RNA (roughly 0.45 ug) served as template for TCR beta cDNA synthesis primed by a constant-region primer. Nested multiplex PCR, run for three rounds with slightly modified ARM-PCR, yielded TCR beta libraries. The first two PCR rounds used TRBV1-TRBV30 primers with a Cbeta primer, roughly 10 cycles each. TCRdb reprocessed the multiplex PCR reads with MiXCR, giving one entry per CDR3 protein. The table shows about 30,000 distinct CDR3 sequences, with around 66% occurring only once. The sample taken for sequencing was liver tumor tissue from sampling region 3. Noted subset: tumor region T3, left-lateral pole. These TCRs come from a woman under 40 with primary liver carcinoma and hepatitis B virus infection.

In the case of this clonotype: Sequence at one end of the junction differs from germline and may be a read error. The CDR3: CASSLEMRMPYNEESF. DNA for the CDR3: TGTGCCAGCAGCTTAGAAATGAGAATGCCCTACAATGAGGAGTCCTTC. V is TRBV11-2 and J is TRBJ2-1; no definite D call. This CDR3 comprises 16 residues. In germline, CDR1 is SGHAT, CDR2 FQNNGV.

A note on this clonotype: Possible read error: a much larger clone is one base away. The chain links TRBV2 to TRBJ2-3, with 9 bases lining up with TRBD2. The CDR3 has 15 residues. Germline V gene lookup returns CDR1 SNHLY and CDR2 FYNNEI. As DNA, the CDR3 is TGTGCCAGCAGTGGGGGGACTAGCTCGACAGATACGCAGTGTTTT. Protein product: CASSGGTSSTDTQCF.

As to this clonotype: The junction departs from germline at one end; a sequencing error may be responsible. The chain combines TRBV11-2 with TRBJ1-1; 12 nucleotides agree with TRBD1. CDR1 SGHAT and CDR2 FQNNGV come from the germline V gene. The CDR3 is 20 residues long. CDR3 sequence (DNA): TGTACCAGCAGCGCTCGGGACAGGGGGCGCAAGAGGTTGAGTAACACTGAAGCTTCCTTT. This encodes CTSSARDRGRKRLSNTEASF.

CDR3 amino acids: CAGPSGSGNEQFF. CDR3 nucleotides: TGTGCCGGCCCTAGCGGGAGTGGTAATGAGCAGTTCTTC. The chain has TRBV11-3 and TRBJ2-1; TRBD2 matches 10 bases. The junction had 8 bases not matched to a gene; V was cut back by 11 bases and J by 7 bases. CDR3 length: 13 amino acids. Per germline, CDR1 SGHNT and CDR2 YENEEA. The whole variable domain, remainder taken from reference TRBV11-3 and TRBJ2-1, is EAGVVQSPRYKIIEKKQPVAFWCNPISGHNTLYWYLQNLGQGPELLIRYENEEAVDDSQLPKDRFSAERLKGVDSTLKIQPAELGDSAVYLCAGPSGSGNEQFFGPGTRLTVL.

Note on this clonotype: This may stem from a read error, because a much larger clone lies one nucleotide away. The CDR3 sequence is CVSSLGQGDTYF. The CDR3 DNA is TGTGTCAGCAGCCTGGGACAGGGGGATACGTACTTC. The chain employs TRBV11-2 and TRBJ2-7; 11 bases agree with TRBD1. The CDR3 is 12 residues long. Germline V gene data show CDR1 as SGHAT and CDR2 as FQNNGV.

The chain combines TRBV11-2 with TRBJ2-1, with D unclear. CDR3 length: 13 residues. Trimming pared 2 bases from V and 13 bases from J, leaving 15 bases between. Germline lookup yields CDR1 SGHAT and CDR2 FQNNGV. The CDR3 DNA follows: TGTGCCAGCAGCTTATTGGTTACGAACGAACAGTTCTTC. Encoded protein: CASSLLVTNEQFF.

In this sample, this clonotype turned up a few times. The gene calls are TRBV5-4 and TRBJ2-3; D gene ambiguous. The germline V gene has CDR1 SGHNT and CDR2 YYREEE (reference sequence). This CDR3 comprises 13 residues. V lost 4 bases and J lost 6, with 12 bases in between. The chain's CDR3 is CASSPRLGDTQYF. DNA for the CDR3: TGTGCCAGCAGCCCGAGGTTGGGGGATACGCAGTATTTT.

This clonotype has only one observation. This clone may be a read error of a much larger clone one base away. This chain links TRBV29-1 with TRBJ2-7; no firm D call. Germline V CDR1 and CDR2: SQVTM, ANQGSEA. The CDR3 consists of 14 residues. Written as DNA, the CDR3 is TGCAGCGTTGAAGGCCACAGCAGCTCCTACGACCAGTACTTC. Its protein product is CSVEGHSSSYDQYF.

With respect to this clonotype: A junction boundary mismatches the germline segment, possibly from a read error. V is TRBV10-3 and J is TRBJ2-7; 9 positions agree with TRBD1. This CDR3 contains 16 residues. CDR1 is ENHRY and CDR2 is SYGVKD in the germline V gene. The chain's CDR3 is CAISDWTGDMTYEQYF. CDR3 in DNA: TGTGCCATCAGTGATTGGACAGGGGACATGACCTACGAGCAGTATTTC.

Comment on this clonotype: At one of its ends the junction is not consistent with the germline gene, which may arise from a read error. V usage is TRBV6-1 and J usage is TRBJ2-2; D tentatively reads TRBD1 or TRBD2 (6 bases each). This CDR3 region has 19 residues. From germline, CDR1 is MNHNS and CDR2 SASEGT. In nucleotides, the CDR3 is TGTGCCAGCAGTGAAACCCTTCCCGGGGGCGTCGCGAAGACCGGGGAACTGTTTTTT. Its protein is CASSETLPGGVAKTGELFF.

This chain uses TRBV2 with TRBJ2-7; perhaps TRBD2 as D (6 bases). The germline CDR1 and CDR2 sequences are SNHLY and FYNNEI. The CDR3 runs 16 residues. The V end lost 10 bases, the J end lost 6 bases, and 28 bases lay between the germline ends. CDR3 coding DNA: TGTGCCAATAGTGCCCCCAGGTCGGGAGCGTCCCTCGAGCAGTACTTC. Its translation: CANSAPRSGASLEQYF.

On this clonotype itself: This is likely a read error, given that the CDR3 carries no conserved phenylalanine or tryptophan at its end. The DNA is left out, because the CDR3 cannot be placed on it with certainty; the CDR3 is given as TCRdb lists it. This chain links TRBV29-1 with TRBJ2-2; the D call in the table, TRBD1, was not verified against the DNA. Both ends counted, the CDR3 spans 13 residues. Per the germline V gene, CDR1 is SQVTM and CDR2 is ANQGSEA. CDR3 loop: CSVTGHSGGELSL.

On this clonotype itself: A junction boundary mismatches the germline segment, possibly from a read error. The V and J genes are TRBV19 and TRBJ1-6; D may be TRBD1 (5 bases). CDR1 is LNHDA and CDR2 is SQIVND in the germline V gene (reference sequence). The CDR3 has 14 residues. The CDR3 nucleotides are TGTTCCAGCTCGGACAAGGTGGGCAATTCACCCCTCCACTTT. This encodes CSSSDKVGNSPLHF.

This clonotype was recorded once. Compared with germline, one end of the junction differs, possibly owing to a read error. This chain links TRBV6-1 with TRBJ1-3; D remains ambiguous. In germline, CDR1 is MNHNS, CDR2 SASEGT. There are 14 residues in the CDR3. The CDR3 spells CASSEATSGNTIYF. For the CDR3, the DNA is TGTGCCAGTAGTGAGGCTACCTCTGGAAACACCATATATTTT.

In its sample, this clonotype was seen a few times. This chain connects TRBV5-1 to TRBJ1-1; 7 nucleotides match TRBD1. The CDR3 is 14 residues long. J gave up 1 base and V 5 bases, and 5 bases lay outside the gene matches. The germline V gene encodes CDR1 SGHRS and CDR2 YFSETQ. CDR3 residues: CASSLGTENTEAFF. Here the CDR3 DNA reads TGCGCCAGCAGTTTAGGGACAGAGAACACTGAAGCTTTCTTT.

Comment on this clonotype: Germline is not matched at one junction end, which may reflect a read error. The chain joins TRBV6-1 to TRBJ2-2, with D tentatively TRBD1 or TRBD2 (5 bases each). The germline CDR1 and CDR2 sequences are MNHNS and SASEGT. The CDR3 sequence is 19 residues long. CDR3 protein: CASSETLPGDVAKTGELFF. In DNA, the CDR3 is TGTGCCAGCAGTGAAACCCTTCCCGGGGACGTCGCGAAGACCGGGGAGCTGTTTTTT.

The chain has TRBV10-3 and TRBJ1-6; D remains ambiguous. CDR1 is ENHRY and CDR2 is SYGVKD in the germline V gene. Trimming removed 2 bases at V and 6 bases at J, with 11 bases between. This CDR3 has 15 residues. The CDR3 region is CAISERGPINSPLHF. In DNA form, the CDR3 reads TGTGCCATCAGTGAGCGAGGGCCCATTAATTCACCCCTCCACTTT.

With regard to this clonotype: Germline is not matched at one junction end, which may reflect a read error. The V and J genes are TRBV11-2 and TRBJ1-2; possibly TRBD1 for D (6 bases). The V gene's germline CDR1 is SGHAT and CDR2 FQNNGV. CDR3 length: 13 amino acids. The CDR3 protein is CASTQRGGRGYIF. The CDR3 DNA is TGTGCCAGCACTCAGAGGGGGGGTAGAGGCTACATCTTC. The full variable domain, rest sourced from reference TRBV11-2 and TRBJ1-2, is EAGVAQSPRYKIIEKRQSVAFWCNPISGHATLYWYQQILGQGPKLLIQFQNNGVVDDSQLPKDRFSAERLKGVDSTLKIQPAKLEDSAVYLCASTQRGGRGYIFGSGTRLTVV.

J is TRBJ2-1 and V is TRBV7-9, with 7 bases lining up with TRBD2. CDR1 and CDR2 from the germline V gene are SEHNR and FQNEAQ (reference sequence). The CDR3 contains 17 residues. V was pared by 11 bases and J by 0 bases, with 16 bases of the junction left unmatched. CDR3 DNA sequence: TGTGCCTGCAACTTAGTTTTTGGCGGGAGCTCCTACAATGAGCAGTTCTTC. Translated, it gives CACNLVFGGSSYNEQFF.

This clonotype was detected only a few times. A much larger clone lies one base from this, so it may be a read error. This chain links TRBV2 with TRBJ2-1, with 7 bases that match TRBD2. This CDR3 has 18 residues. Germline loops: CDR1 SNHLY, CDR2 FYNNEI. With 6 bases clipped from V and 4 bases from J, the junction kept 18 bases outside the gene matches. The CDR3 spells CASRSGNSAQAAYNEQFF. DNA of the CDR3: TGTGCCAGCAGGAGCGGGAATAGCGCCCAGGCGGCGTACAATGAGCAGTTCTTC.

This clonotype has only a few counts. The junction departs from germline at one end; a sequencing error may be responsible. CDR3 sequence: CASSYQGQSYGQYF. CDR3 in DNA: TGTGCCAGCAGTTACCAGGGACAGTCCTACGGGCAGTACTTT. The chain couples TRBV6-2 or TRBV6-3 to TRBJ2-7; 7 bases are a match to TRBD1. CDR1 is MNHEY, CDR2 SVGEGT, per germline. The CDR3 length is 14 residues.

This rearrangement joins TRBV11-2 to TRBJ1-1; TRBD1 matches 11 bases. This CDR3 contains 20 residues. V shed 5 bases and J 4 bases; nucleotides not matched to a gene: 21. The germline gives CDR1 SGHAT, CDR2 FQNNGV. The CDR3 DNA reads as TGTGCCAGCAGCGCTCGGGACAGGGGGTGCAAGAGGTGGAGCATCACTGAAGCTTTCTTT. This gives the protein CASSARDRGCKRWSITEAFF.

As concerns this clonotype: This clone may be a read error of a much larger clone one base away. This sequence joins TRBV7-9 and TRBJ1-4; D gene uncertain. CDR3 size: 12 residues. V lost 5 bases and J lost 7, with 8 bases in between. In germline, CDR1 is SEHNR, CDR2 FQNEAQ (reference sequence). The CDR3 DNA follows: TGTGCCAGCAGCAATCCTAGTGAAAAACTGTTTTTT. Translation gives CASSNPSEKLFF.

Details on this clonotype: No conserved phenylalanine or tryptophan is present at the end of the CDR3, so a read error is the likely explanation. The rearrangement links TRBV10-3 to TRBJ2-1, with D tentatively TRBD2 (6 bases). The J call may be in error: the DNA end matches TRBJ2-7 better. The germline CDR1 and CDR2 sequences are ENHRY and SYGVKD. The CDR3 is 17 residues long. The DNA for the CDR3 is TGTGTCATCAGTGAGACCATGGCGGCTAGCGCCTACAATGAGCAGTACTTA. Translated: CVISETMAASAYNEQYL.

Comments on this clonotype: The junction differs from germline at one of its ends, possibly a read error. The CDR3 nucleotides read TGTGCCAGCGGCCAAACCACAGTAAGTTGGGCTTTCTTT. As protein: CASGQTTVSWAFF. The genes are TRBV14 and TRBJ1-1; D gene unclear. Germline V gene sequence: CDR1 SGHDN, CDR2 FVKESK. The CDR3 is 13 amino acids.

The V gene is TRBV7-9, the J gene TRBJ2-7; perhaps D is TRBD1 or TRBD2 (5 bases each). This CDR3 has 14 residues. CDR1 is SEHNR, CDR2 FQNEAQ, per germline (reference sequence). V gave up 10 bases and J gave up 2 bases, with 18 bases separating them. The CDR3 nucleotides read TGTGCCAAGAGCTTGGACAAGGGACCCTACGAGCAGTACTTC. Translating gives CAKSLDKGPYEQYF.

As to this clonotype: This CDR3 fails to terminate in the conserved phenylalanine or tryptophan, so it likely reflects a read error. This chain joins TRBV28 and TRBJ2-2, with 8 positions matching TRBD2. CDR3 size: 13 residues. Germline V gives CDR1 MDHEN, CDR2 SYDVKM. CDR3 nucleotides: TGTGACAGCAGTTTGAGCGGGAGCGGTGAGCTGTTTCTT. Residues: CDSSLSGSGELFL.

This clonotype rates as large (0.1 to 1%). CDR3 in amino acids: CASSSGRGRTMSSYEQYF. CDR3 coding DNA: TGTGCCAGCAGCTCGGGTCGCGGTCGTACTATGAGCTCCTACGAGCAGTACTTC. The rearrangement links TRBV7-8 to TRBJ2-7, with D uncertain. The CDR3 length is 18 residues. V was pared by 4 bases and J by 0 bases, with 22 bases between. CDR1 is SGHVS and CDR2 is FQNEAQ in the germline V gene.

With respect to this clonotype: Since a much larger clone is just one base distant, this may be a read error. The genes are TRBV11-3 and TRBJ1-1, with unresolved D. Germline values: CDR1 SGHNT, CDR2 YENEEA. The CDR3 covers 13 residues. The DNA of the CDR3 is TGTACCAGCAGCTTAATGGCAAACACTGAAACTTTCTTT. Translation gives CTSSLMANTETFF.

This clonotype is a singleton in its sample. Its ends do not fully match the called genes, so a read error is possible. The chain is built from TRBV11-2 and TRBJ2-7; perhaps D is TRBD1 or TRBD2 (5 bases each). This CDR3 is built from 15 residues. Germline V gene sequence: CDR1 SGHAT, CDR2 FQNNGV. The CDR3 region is CAGSSPGTGTYEQYF. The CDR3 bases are TGTGCCGGCAGCTCACCTGGGACGGGTACCTATGAGCAGTATTTC.

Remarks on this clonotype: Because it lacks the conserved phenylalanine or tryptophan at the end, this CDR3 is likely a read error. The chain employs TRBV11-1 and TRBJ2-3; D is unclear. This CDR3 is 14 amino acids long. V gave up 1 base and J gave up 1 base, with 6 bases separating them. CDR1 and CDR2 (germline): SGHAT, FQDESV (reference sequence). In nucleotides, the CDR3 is TGTGCCAGCAGCTTAGGGCAGGGCACAGATACGCAGTATTAT. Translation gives CASSLGQGTDTQYY.